These T cell receptor beta chains were read from a single sample in a study of metastatic and nonmetastatic thyroid tumors. TCRdb used MiXCR to call clones anew from the PCR reads. This table holds about 85,000 clones, around 7.8% found once. Sample: blood. These receptors all stem from a female donor with papillary thyroid cancer or a benign thyroid nodule (not recorded which). Some clones in this sample may be carry-over from other donors' samples. Both conserved end residues are part of each CDR3. A D gene is named only where the DNA matches it firmly. Size values are once, few and many counts, or a class for expanded clones, and some rows have none.

16	many	TRBV5-5	.	TRBJ1-3	CASSLEYRDSGNTIYF	TGTGCCAGCAGCTTGGAATACAGAGACTCTGGAAACACCATATATTTT
14	once	TRBV20-1	.	TRBJ1-2	CSVHRRWPNYGYTF	TGCAGCGTCCATCGTCGGTGGCCTAACTATGGCTACACCTTC
14	many	TRBV20-1	TRBD2	TRBJ2-1	CSAKIRLASDEQFF	TGCAGTGCTAAAATCCGACTAGCGTCCGATGAGCAGTTCTTC
14	.	TRBV27	.	TRBJ1-6	CASSLTGDVSPLHF	TGTGCCAGCAGTTTAACCGGGGATGTTTCACCCCTCCACTTT
15	many	TRBV25-1	.	TRBJ2-6	CASSEEGTGANVLTF	TGTGCCAGCAGTGAAGAGGGTACTGGGGCCAACGTCCTGACTTTC
14	many	TRBV28	.	TRBJ1-2	CASSLLEGIYGYTF	TGTGCCAGCAGTTTATTGGAGGGTATCTATGGCTACACCTTC
15	few	TRBV10-1	.	TRBJ2-7	CASSESGTTERGQYF	TGCGCCAGCAGTGAGTCCGGGACAACAGAGCGGGGGCAGTACTTC
14	many	TRBV2	.	TRBJ2-7	CASSETGRVDEQYF	TGTGCCAGCAGCGAGACAGGGAGGGTCGACGAGCAGTACTTC
13	many	TRBV9	.	TRBJ2-5	CASSGGHQETQYF	TGTGCCAGCAGCGGGGGACACCAAGAGACCCAGTACTTC
15	many	TRBV19	.	TRBJ2-6	CASSIGGSGANVLTF	TGTGCCAGTAGTATAGGGGGATCTGGGGCCAACGTCCTGACTTTC
16	.	TRBV4-2	.	TRBJ2-2	CASGPPGLPGTGELFF	TGTGCCAGCGGCCCTCCGGGTCTGCCGGGTACCGGGGAGCTGTTTTTT
16	.	TRBV6-1	TRBD1	TRBJ2-7	CASSERGVTGYDEQYF	TGTGCCAGCAGTGAAAGAGGAGTGACAGGGTACGACGAGCAGTACTTT
14	many	TRBV2	TRBD2	TRBJ2-1	CASNGGGTYNEQFF	TGTGCCAGCAATGGCGGGGGAACCTACAATGAGCAGTTCTTC
16	many	TRBV5-1	TRBD1	TRBJ2-3	CASSLGDRDFGDTQYF	TGCGCCAGCAGCTTGGGGGACAGGGACTTTGGAGATACGCAGTATTTT
14	many	TRBV5-1	.	TRBJ1-5	CASSLEGAGQPQHF	TGCGCCAGCAGCTTGGAGGGTGCGGGTCAGCCCCAGCATTTT
16	many	TRBV4-2	.	TRBJ1-5	CASSQSRAVRNQPQHF	TGTGCCAGCAGCCAATCCCGGGCCGTTCGCAATCAGCCCCAGCATTTT
17	many	TRBV4-1	TRBD1	TRBJ2-7	CASSRADAGTGRVEQYF	TGCGCCAGCAGCCGGGCGGATGCCGGGACAGGGAGAGTCGAGCAGTACTTC
13	many	TRBV16	.	TRBJ1-2	CASSPSGNYGYTF	TGTGCCAGCAGTCCCTCGGGGAACTATGGCTACACCTTC
14	.	TRBV7-2	TRBD2	TRBJ2-7	CASSASGLTYEQYF	TGTGCCAGCAGCGCTAGCGGATTGACTTACGAGCAGTACTTC
15	.	TRBV6-1	.	TRBJ2-2	CAGSESGDGTGDLFF	TGTGCCGGCAGTGAATCAGGGGACGGCACCGGGGATCTGTTTTTT
13	many	TRBV20-1	.	TRBJ2-7	CSVAGTVSYEQYF	TGCAGTGTTGCTGGGACGGTCTCCTACGAGCAGTACTTC
15	.	TRBV12-3/TRBV12-4	TRBD1	TRBJ1-6	CASSLRTGGGSPLHF	TGTGCCAGCAGTTTAAGGACAGGGGGCGGCTCACCCCTCCACTTT
20	.	TRBV4-2	TRBD2	TRBJ2-2	CASSQGSSGGLLDPTGELFF	TGTGCCAGCAGCCAAGGTTCTAGCGGGGGGCTCCTCGATCCCACCGGGGAGCTGTTTTTT
17	many	TRBV7-6	TRBD2	TRBJ2-1	CASSLAPAGNPYNEQFF	TGTGCCAGCAGCTTAGCACCAGCGGGGAACCCCTACAATGAGCAGTTCTTC
14	many	TRBV5-1	TRBD1	TRBJ1-2	CASSLDGTGFGYTF	TGCGCCAGCAGCTTGGACGGGACAGGGTTTGGCTACACCTTC
12	many	TRBV5-1	.	TRBJ1-2	CASSRRGYGYTF	TGCGCCAGCAGCCGCAGGGGATATGGCTACACCTTC
16	many	TRBV4-1	.	TRBJ2-7	CASSQEGTGVVGEQYF	TGCGCCAGCAGCCAAGAGGGAACTGGGGTGGTCGGAGAGCAGTACTTC
16	many	TRBV20-1	TRBD2	TRBJ2-7	CSARAPGGGDSYEQYF	TGCAGTGCTCGCGCCCCGGGGGGGGGTGATTCCTACGAGCAGTACTTC
13	many	TRBV11-3	.	TRBJ1-2	CASSFGQVHGYTF	TGTGCCAGCAGCTTTGGGCAGGTACATGGCTACACCTTC
15	.	TRBV7-7	.	TRBJ2-2	CASSFRGGNTGELFF	TGTGCTAGCAGCTTCCGAGGGGGGAACACCGGGGAGCTGTTTTTT
13	few	TRBV7-9	.	TRBJ1-4	CASSSTSNAKLFF	TGTGCCAGCAGCTCCACATCAAATGCAAAACTGTTTTTT
16	many	TRBV4-1	TRBD2	TRBJ2-7	CASSHLAAGVSYEQYF	TGCGCCAGCAGCCACCTAGCAGCGGGGGTATCCTACGAGCAGTACTTC
15	many	TRBV16	TRBD1	TRBJ2-3	CASSQSDRVRDTQYF	TGTGCCAGCAGCCAATCGGACAGGGTGAGAGATACGCAGTATTTT
13	many	TRBV6-1	.	TRBJ2-5	CASSEGNQETQYF	TGTGCCAGCAGTGAAGGGAACCAAGAGACCCAGTACTTC
15	many	TRBV2	.	TRBJ1-2	CASSEAIRGNYGYTF	TGTGCCAGCAGTGAAGCTATAAGGGGAAACTATGGCTACACCTTC
14	.	TRBV6-4	.	TRBJ2-5	CASSEGGDQETQYF	TGTGCCAGCAGTGAAGGAGGGGACCAAGAGACCCAGTACTTC
14	.	TRBV5-1	TRBD1	TRBJ1-6	CASSLQGDNSPLHF	TGCGCCAGCAGCTTACAGGGGGATAATTCACCCCTCCACTTT
14	many	TRBV27	.	TRBJ1-2	CASSSTGAGYGYTF	TGTGCCAGCAGTTCCACCGGGGCCGGTTATGGCTACACCTTC
15	many	TRBV15	TRBD1	TRBJ1-4	CATSSGDSNNEKLFF	TGTGCCACCAGCAGTGGGGACAGCAATAATGAAAAACTGTTTTTT
13	few	TRBV10-1	.	TRBJ1-5	CASSENSNQPQHF	TGCGCCAGCAGTGAGAATAGCAATCAGCCCCAGCATTTT
18	many	TRBV19	.	TRBJ1-3	CASSILGLDAVEGNTIYF	TGTGCCAGTAGTATACTTGGGTTAGACGCCGTGGAAGGAAACACCATATATTTT
14	many	TRBV6-1	.	TRBJ2-7	CASILSDRYYEQYF	TGTGCCAGCATTCTAAGCGACAGGTACTACGAGCAGTACTTC
16	many	TRBV2	.	TRBJ2-7	CASTGGSGTFTYEQYF	TGTGCCAGCACCGGTGGGTCGGGGACCTTCACCTACGAGCAGTACTTC